This record covers a single T cell receptor beta chain. Its cognate antigen is unknown. Genomic DNA, the template, was used for profiling of the TCR beta VDJ and CDR3. TCRdb passed the reads through MiXCR, listing each CDR3 protein once. Of about 200,000 distinct CDR3 sequences detected, around 50% appear once; the ten largest clones hold less than 20%. This specimen comes from a study of CD8+CD57+ T cells in acquired aplastic anemia. Study results and limitations: About 30 was the count of CD8+ CDR3 sequences that patients shared with controls.

Sequencing involved patients with CD8+CD57+ cell expansion previously shown by flow cytometry. Patients had not yet gotten any therapy when their blood was taken for sampling. V shed 6 bases and J 4 bases; nucleotides not matched to a gene: 8. This CDR3 is 14 amino acids long. CDR1 LNHDA and CDR2 SQIVND come from the germline V gene (reference sequence). The source of this sequence is a human donor with aplastic anemia. Input material: sorted CD4+, CD8+, or CD8+CD57+ T cells (not recorded which) from PBMCs. The chain couples TRBV19 to TRBJ1-2; 7 bases are a match to TRBD1. DNA of the CDR3: TGTGCCAGTAGACAAACAGGGGTCCGCTATGGCTACACCTTC. Translating it yields CASRQTGVRYGYTF.